This is a list of T cell receptor beta chains from one sample in a study of OX40 agonist ivuxolimab in advanced cancers. TCRdb's table, derived via immunoSEQ multiplex PCR, lists solely in-frame clones and lacks some. The sample includes roughly 40,000 clones, approximately 90% of them seen just once. Sequences were derived from CD4+ or CD8+ T cells sorted from blood, sampled in a trial of the OX40 agonist ivuxolimab. Source of these receptors: an adult with an advanced solid tumor such as melanoma, head and neck, liver or kidney cancer. CDR3s include the opening cysteine and the closing phenylalanine or tryptophan. Each record gives: V gene, J gene, clone size, D gene, CDR3 protein, CDR3 DNA. A D gene is named only where the DNA matches it firmly. Clone sizes are given selectively: once, few, many, or a class where the clone is expanded.

v_call: TRBV9; j_call: TRBJ2-1; clone_size: -; d_call: TRBD1; cdr3_aa: CASSPTGTDLYNEQFF; cdr3_nt: TGTGCCAGCAGCCCTACCGGGACAGACCTCTACAATGAGCAGTTCTTC
v_call: TRBV25-1; j_call: TRBJ2-3; clone_size: once; d_call: -; cdr3_aa: CASSFGGAAQYF; cdr3_nt: TGTGCCAGCAGCTTCGGAGGGGCAGCGCAGTATTTT
v_call: TRBV27; j_call: TRBJ2-3; clone_size: -; d_call: -; cdr3_aa: CASSRSVTDTQYF; cdr3_nt: TGTGCCAGCAGCCGGTCGGTAACAGATACGCAGTATTTT
v_call: TRBV5-4; j_call: TRBJ1-1; clone_size: -; d_call: TRBD1; cdr3_aa: CASSLYRGLIGGTEAFF; cdr3_nt: TGTGCCAGCAGCTTGTACAGGGGATTAATCGGGGGCACTGAAGCTTTCTTT
v_call: TRBV28; j_call: TRBJ2-3; clone_size: -; d_call: TRBD2; cdr3_aa: CASSLISGRWNTQYF; cdr3_nt: TGTGCCAGCAGTTTAATTAGCGGGAGATGGAATACGCAGTATTTT
v_call: TRBV28; j_call: TRBJ2-3; clone_size: -; d_call: TRBD2; cdr3_aa: CASSSGGYTDTQYF; cdr3_nt: TGTGCCAGCAGTTCCGGGGGGTACACAGATACGCAGTATTTT
v_call: TRBV6-4; j_call: TRBJ1-5; clone_size: -; d_call: -; cdr3_aa: CASSKADSSQPQHF; cdr3_nt: TGTGCCAGCAGCAAAGCGGACTCTTCTCAGCCCCAGCATTTT
v_call: TRBV4-1; j_call: TRBJ2-5; clone_size: -; d_call: TRBD1; cdr3_aa: CASSQEHPDRAFETQYF; cdr3_nt: TGCGCCAGCAGCCAAGAACACCCGGACAGGGCCTTTGAGACCCAGTACTTC
v_call: TRBV11-3; j_call: TRBJ2-1; clone_size: -; d_call: -; cdr3_aa: CASSYRGTVYNEQFF; cdr3_nt: TGTGCCAGCAGCTACCGGGGGACTGTCTACAATGAGCAGTTCTTC
v_call: TRBV18; j_call: TRBJ1-3; clone_size: once; d_call: -; cdr3_aa: CASSPLEAGGNTIYF; cdr3_nt: TGTGCCAGCTCACCACTAGAAGCAGGAGGAAACACCATATATTTT
v_call: TRBV6-6; j_call: TRBJ2-1; clone_size: -; d_call: TRBD2; cdr3_aa: CASSYSMAGVDEQFF; cdr3_nt: TGTGCCAGCAGTTACTCGATGGCGGGAGTTGATGAGCAGTTCTTC
v_call: TRBV9; j_call: TRBJ2-7; clone_size: -; d_call: -; cdr3_aa: CASSVGGGGSYEQYF; cdr3_nt: TGTGCCAGCAGCGTAGGGGGAGGGGGATCCTACGAGCAGTACTTC
v_call: TRBV27; j_call: TRBJ2-7; clone_size: -; d_call: TRBD2; cdr3_aa: CASRMGRGWEQYF; cdr3_nt: TGTGCCAGCAGAATGGGGCGGGGGTGGGAGCAGTACTTC
v_call: TRBV18; j_call: TRBJ2-5; clone_size: once; d_call: TRBD2; cdr3_aa: CASSKLPGLRGLAGETETQYF; cdr3_nt: TGTGCCAGCTCAAAATTACCGGGACTCCGAGGACTAGCGGGAGAAACGGAGACCCAGTACTTC
v_call: TRBV6-6; j_call: TRBJ1-1; clone_size: once; d_call: TRBD1; cdr3_aa: CASSDRGIVNTEAFF; cdr3_nt: TGTGCCAGCAGTGACAGGGGAATAGTGAACACTGAAGCTTTCTTT
v_call: TRBV11-2; j_call: TRBJ2-1; clone_size: once; d_call: -; cdr3_aa: CASSLQGLARTNEQFF; cdr3_nt: TGTGCCAGCAGCTTACAAGGTCTAGCGCGAACCAATGAGCAGTTCTTC
v_call: TRBV7-3; j_call: TRBJ2-1; clone_size: -; d_call: -; cdr3_aa: CASSFLGGVPRDEQFF; cdr3_nt: TGTGCCAGCAGCTTTTTAGGCGGGGTCCCCAGGGATGAGCAGTTCTTC
v_call: TRBV29-1; j_call: TRBJ2-2; clone_size: -; d_call: -; cdr3_aa: CSAVGRTIGELFF; cdr3_nt: TGCAGCGCGGTTGGCAGAACAATCGGGGAGCTGTTTTTT
v_call: TRBV6-5; j_call: TRBJ1-6; clone_size: -; d_call: -; cdr3_aa: CASCIALLHNSPLHF; cdr3_nt: TGTGCCAGCTGTATAGCTTTGCTACATAATTCACCCCTCCACTTT
v_call: TRBV5-4; j_call: TRBJ2-1; clone_size: -; d_call: TRBD2; cdr3_aa: CASSLVFRAGVKNEQFF; cdr3_nt: TGTGCCAGCAGCTTGGTTTTTCGAGCGGGAGTTAAGAATGAGCAGTTCTTC
v_call: TRBV18; j_call: TRBJ2-7; clone_size: -; d_call: -; cdr3_aa: CASSPGGPGEQYF; cdr3_nt: TGTGCCAGCTCACCAGGGGGGCCTGGCGAGCAGTACTTC
v_call: TRBV29-1; j_call: TRBJ1-4; clone_size: once; d_call: -; cdr3_aa: CSVEREKLFF; cdr3_nt: TGCAGCGTTGAACGCGAAAAACTGTTTTTT
v_call: TRBV19; j_call: TRBJ2-2; clone_size: -; d_call: TRBD2; cdr3_aa: CASSMLAGLNTGELFF; cdr3_nt: TGTGCCAGTAGTATGCTAGCGGGGCTTAACACCGGGGAGCTGTTTTTT
v_call: TRBV7-6; j_call: TRBJ1-3; clone_size: few; d_call: -; cdr3_aa: CASSRGLFSGNTIYF; cdr3_nt: TGTGCCAGCAGCCGCGGACTGTTCTCTGGAAACACCATATATTTT
v_call: TRBV15; j_call: TRBJ2-1; clone_size: -; d_call: -; cdr3_aa: CATSRDPTPSYEQFF; cdr3_nt: TGTGCCACCAGCAGAGACCCGACCCCATCGTATGAGCAGTTCTTC
v_call: TRBV7-9; j_call: TRBJ2-2; clone_size: -; d_call: TRBD1; cdr3_aa: CASSTTGTGGPWNTGELFF; cdr3_nt: TGTGCCAGCAGCACAACCGGGACAGGGGGACCGTGGAACACCGGGGAGCTGTTTTTT
v_call: TRBV12-2; j_call: TRBJ1-2; clone_size: once; d_call: -; cdr3_aa: CASRLEKVYTF; cdr3_nt: TGTGCAAGTCGCTTAGAAAAGGTCTACACCTTC
v_call: TRBV6-6; j_call: TRBJ2-3; clone_size: -; d_call: TRBD1; cdr3_aa: CATMGQGGTDTQYF; cdr3_nt: TGTGCCACCATGGGACAGGGGGGCACAGATACGCAGTATTTT
v_call: TRBV6-4; j_call: TRBJ2-7; clone_size: few; d_call: -; cdr3_aa: CASSDGGIGEQYF; cdr3_nt: TGTGCCAGCAGTGATGGGGGTATCGGGGAGCAGTACTTC
v_call: TRBV30; j_call: TRBJ1-3; clone_size: -; d_call: -; cdr3_aa: CAWSGDPTNTIYF; cdr3_nt: TGTGCCTGGAGCGGTGATCCGACAAACACCATATATTTT
v_call: TRBV29-1; j_call: TRBJ2-1; clone_size: -; d_call: TRBD2; cdr3_aa: CSVSSGNSKPEQFF; cdr3_nt: TGCAGCGTTTCCAGCGGGAACAGCAAACCTGAGCAGTTCTTC
v_call: TRBV7-7; j_call: TRBJ2-5; clone_size: -; d_call: -; cdr3_aa: CASSPRVGTQYF; cdr3_nt: TGTGCTAGCAGCCCTCGGGTCGGGACCCAGTACTTC
v_call: TRBV7-9; j_call: TRBJ1-3; clone_size: -; d_call: -; cdr3_aa: CASGPLGVSGNTIYF; cdr3_nt: TGTGCCAGCGGCCCTTTAGGGGTCTCTGGAAACACCATATATTTT
v_call: TRBV7-8; j_call: TRBJ2-4; clone_size: -; d_call: -; cdr3_aa: CASSLPRPGGERGTKNIQYF; cdr3_nt: TGTGCCAGCAGCCTACCCCGGCCGGGTGGGGAACGTGGGACCAAAAACATTCAGTACTTC
v_call: TRBV18; j_call: TRBJ2-5; clone_size: -; d_call: TRBD1; cdr3_aa: CASSRQGRQETQYF; cdr3_nt: TGTGCCAGCTCAAGACAGGGTCGGCAAGAGACCCAGTACTTC
v_call: TRBV9; j_call: TRBJ2-1; clone_size: -; d_call: TRBD2; cdr3_aa: CASSAGLARYNEQFF; cdr3_nt: TGTGCCAGCAGCGCCGGACTAGCTCGTTACAATGAGCAGTTCTTC
v_call: TRBV15; j_call: TRBJ2-7; clone_size: -; d_call: TRBD1; cdr3_aa: CATSQLQGAHPYEQYF; cdr3_nt: TGTGCCACCAGCCAACTGCAGGGGGCGCATCCCTACGAGCAGTACTTC
v_call: TRBV11-3; j_call: TRBJ1-3; clone_size: -; d_call: -; cdr3_aa: CASSRMHTASGNTIYF; cdr3_nt: TGTGCCAGCAGCCGGATGCACACTGCCTCTGGAAACACCATATATTTT
v_call: TRBV2; j_call: TRBJ1-1; clone_size: -; d_call: -; cdr3_aa: CASTQGQGTNTEAFF; cdr3_nt: TGTGCCAGCACTCAGGGCCAGGGGACGAACACTGAAGCTTTCTTT
v_call: TRBV19; j_call: TRBJ2-6; clone_size: -; d_call: TRBD1; cdr3_aa: CASSIIEGALSGANVLTF; cdr3_nt: TGTGCCAGTAGTATAATTGAGGGGGCGCTCTCTGGGGCCAACGTCCTGACTTTC
v_call: TRBV10-2; j_call: TRBJ2-2; clone_size: -; d_call: -; cdr3_aa: CASSESLGRTGELFF; cdr3_nt: TGCGCCAGCAGTGAGTCACTGGGACGTACCGGGGAGCTGTTTTTT
v_call: TRBV7-2; j_call: TRBJ1-1; clone_size: -; d_call: -; cdr3_aa: CAASPRRGTEAFF; cdr3_nt: TGTGCTGCGAGTCCCCGCAGGGGCACTGAAGCTTTCTTT
v_call: TRBV6-6; j_call: TRBJ2-7; clone_size: -; d_call: -; cdr3_aa: CASRTGPGESFEQYF; cdr3_nt: TGTGCCAGCAGAACGGGCCCCGGCGAGTCCTTCGAGCAGTACTTC
v_call: TRBV27; j_call: TRBJ2-7; clone_size: -; d_call: -; cdr3_aa: CASSFRQTYEQYF; cdr3_nt: TGTGCCAGCAGTTTCCGTCAGACCTACGAGCAGTACTTC
v_call: TRBV28; j_call: TRBJ2-2; clone_size: -; d_call: -; cdr3_aa: CASSSLWGLGNTGELFF; cdr3_nt: TGTGCCAGCAGTTCTCTCTGGGGGCTCGGGAACACCGGGGAGCTGTTTTTT
v_call: TRBV19; j_call: TRBJ2-5; clone_size: -; d_call: -; cdr3_aa: CASSIDLQETQYF; cdr3_nt: TGTGCCAGTAGTATAGATCTCCAAGAGACCCAGTACTTC
v_call: TRBV6-5; j_call: TRBJ2-7; clone_size: -; d_call: TRBD2; cdr3_aa: CATSRYKREEQYF; cdr3_nt: TGTGCCACCTCAAGGTATAAGCGGGAGGAGCAGTACTTC
v_call: TRBV4-1; j_call: TRBJ1-5; clone_size: -; d_call: -; cdr3_aa: CASSQGGSNQPQHF; cdr3_nt: TGCGCCAGCAGCCAGGGAGGGAGCAATCAGCCCCAGCATTTT
v_call: TRBV5-1; j_call: TRBJ1-3; clone_size: -; d_call: -; cdr3_aa: CASSLVGRSSGNTIYF; cdr3_nt: TGCGCCAGCAGCTTGGTTGGCCGCAGCTCTGGAAACACCATATATTTT
v_call: TRBV11-2; j_call: TRBJ2-7; clone_size: -; d_call: TRBD1; cdr3_aa: CASSTQQGVGHEQYF; cdr3_nt: TGTGCCAGCAGCACCCAACAGGGGGTCGGGCACGAGCAGTACTTC
v_call: TRBV19; j_call: TRBJ2-3; clone_size: -; d_call: -; cdr3_aa: CASSMGTENTDTQYF; cdr3_nt: TGTGCCAGTAGTATGGGTACAGAAAACACAGATACGCAGTATTTT
v_call: TRBV7-8; j_call: TRBJ2-7; clone_size: once; d_call: TRBD1; cdr3_aa: CASSARRDRGSYEQYF; cdr3_nt: TGTGCCAGCAGCGCGCGCCGGGACAGGGGCTCCTACGAGCAGTACTTC
v_call: TRBV4-2; j_call: TRBJ1-2; clone_size: -; d_call: -; cdr3_aa: CASSQAGVGYGYTF; cdr3_nt: TGTGCCAGCAGCCAAGCTGGGGTGGGGTATGGCTACACCTTC
v_call: TRBV5-1; j_call: TRBJ1-1; clone_size: few; d_call: -; cdr3_aa: CASSLAAGYDTEAFF; cdr3_nt: TGCGCCAGCAGCTTGGCAGCAGGGTATGACACTGAAGCTTTCTTT